Presented here are 2 T cell receptor beta chains from one specimen sequenced in a study of technical replicates of blood from a handful of donors. Using immunoSEQ multiplex PCR, the repertoire was profiled, and TCRdb retains in-frame clones only, with some absent. Of around 65,000 clones detected, around nine tenths appear once; the ten largest clones hold roughly 5%. Sequenced sample: PBMCs. Receptors were obtained from a human donor in good health. Some clones in this sample may be carry-over from other donors' samples.

This chain uses TRBV6-1 with TRBJ2-1; TRBD2 matches 9 bases. Germline trimming cut 4 bases from V and 6 bases from J; bases unmatched to any gene: 10. This CDR3 is 16 amino acids long. The V gene's germline CDR1 is MNHNS and CDR2 SASEGT. Here the CDR3 reads CASSGGRGGAGNEQFF. For the CDR3, the DNA is TGTGCCAGCAGTGGGGGTCGCGGGGGGGCAGGCAATGAGCAGTTCTTC.

This clone was counted a single time. The chain joins TRBV6-6 to TRBJ1-2; 7 nucleotides align to TRBD1. Germline-derived CDR1 and CDR2 are MNHNY and SVGAGI (reference sequence). The V segment lost 2 bases and the J segment 3 bases; nucleotides outside the gene matches: 6. This CDR3 contains 15 residues. As DNA, the CDR3 is TGTGCCAGCAGTTACAGGGGGCGTACTTACTATGGCTACACCTTC. Protein sequence: CASSYRGRTYYGYTF.